These T cell receptor beta chains were read from a single sample in a study of T cell responses to AZD1222 COVID-19 vaccine. Produced via immunoSEQ multiplex PCR; TCRdb's table is partial and in-frame only. The table shows 95,000 to 150,000 clones, with 80% to 90% occurring only once. This specimen was peripheral blood, taken on day 0 of AZD1222 vaccination. The receptors here all came from an adult in good health. Each CDR3 is given with its conserved first and last residue. Each record gives: CDR3 protein, CDR3 DNA, clone size, J gene, V gene, D gene. D genes are given only for firm matches. Expanded clones are given a class, and other clones once, few, many or no size at all.

CDR3aa: CASSLEPPGPSFF
CDR3nt: TGTGCCAGCAGCTTAGAGCCCCCAGGTCCTTCGTTCTTC
abundance: -
j_gene: TRBJ2-1
v_gene: TRBV7-2
d_gene: -

CDR3aa: CSVEWTRNEQFF
CDR3nt: TGCAGCGTTGAATGGACTCGTAATGAGCAGTTCTTC
abundance: -
j_gene: TRBJ2-1
v_gene: TRBV29-1
d_gene: -

CDR3aa: CASSYTGAPNYGYTF
CDR3nt: TGTGCCAGCAGTTACACAGGGGCCCCTAACTATGGCTACACCTTC
abundance: -
j_gene: TRBJ1-2
v_gene: TRBV28
d_gene: TRBD1

CDR3aa: CASSLDEGTGNTIYF
CDR3nt: TGTGCCAGCAGCTTAGATGAGGGAACGGGAAACACCATATATTTT
abundance: -
j_gene: TRBJ1-3
v_gene: TRBV7-2
d_gene: -

CDR3aa: CASSEGQSSYNEQFF
CDR3nt: TGTGCCAGCAGTGAAGGACAGAGCTCCTACAATGAGCAGTTCTTC
abundance: -
j_gene: TRBJ2-1
v_gene: TRBV2
d_gene: -

CDR3aa: CSVAPTGRGETQYF
CDR3nt: TGCAGCGTTGCTCCGACAGGGCGAGGGGAGACCCAGTACTTC
abundance: -
j_gene: TRBJ2-5
v_gene: TRBV29-1
d_gene: TRBD1

CDR3aa: CASSFSSSGSNEQYF
CDR3nt: TGTGCCAGCAGTTTCTCGTCTAGCGGGAGTAACGAGCAGTACTTC
abundance: once
j_gene: TRBJ2-7
v_gene: TRBV27
d_gene: TRBD2

CDR3aa: CASSSTGTTGNTIYF
CDR3nt: TGTGCCAGCAGCTCTACCGGGACAACCGGAAACACCATATATTTT
abundance: -
j_gene: TRBJ1-3
v_gene: TRBV7-9
d_gene: -

CDR3aa: CASSQQVFYGYTF
CDR3nt: TGTGCCAGCAGCCAACAGGTATTCTACGGCTACACCTTC
abundance: -
j_gene: TRBJ1-2
v_gene: TRBV7-9
d_gene: -

CDR3aa: CASSLVGPARTQYF
CDR3nt: TGTGCCAGCAGCTTAGTGGGACCGGCTCGGACCCAGTACTTC
abundance: -
j_gene: TRBJ2-5
v_gene: TRBV11-3
d_gene: -

CDR3aa: CASSISGGRYGYTF
CDR3nt: TGTGCCAGTAGTATCAGTGGGGGACGCTATGGCTACACCTTC
abundance: -
j_gene: TRBJ1-2
v_gene: TRBV19
d_gene: -

CDR3aa: CASSQGTQPDTQYF
CDR3nt: TGCGCCAGCAGCCAAGGGACCCAGCCAGATACGCAGTATTTT
abundance: -
j_gene: TRBJ2-3
v_gene: TRBV4-3
d_gene: -

CDR3aa: CASSQGTLGNQPQHF
CDR3nt: TGTGCCAGCAGCCAGGGGACGTTGGGAAATCAGCCCCAGCATTTT
abundance: -
j_gene: TRBJ1-5
v_gene: TRBV7-2
d_gene: -

CDR3aa: CASSFGVEQFF
CDR3nt: TGTGCCAGCAGCTTCGGTGTTGAGCAGTTCTTC
abundance: -
j_gene: TRBJ2-1
v_gene: TRBV5-6
d_gene: -

CDR3aa: CASSQEINPSGRGYGYTF
CDR3nt: TGCGCCAGCAGCCAAGAAATCAATCCCTCGGGCCGGGGCTATGGCTACACCTTC
abundance: once
j_gene: TRBJ1-2
v_gene: TRBV4-3
d_gene: -

CDR3aa: CAWSVQTNSPLHF
CDR3nt: TGTGCCTGGAGTGTACAGACTAATTCACCCCTCCACTTT
abundance: -
j_gene: TRBJ1-6
v_gene: TRBV30
d_gene: -

CDR3aa: CASSSGTSGRSYEQYF
CDR3nt: TGTGCCAGCAGCTCCGGGACTAGCGGGAGGTCCTACGAGCAGTACTTC
abundance: few
j_gene: TRBJ2-7
v_gene: TRBV11-1
d_gene: TRBD2

CDR3aa: CASSSRRGTDTQYF
CDR3nt: TGTGCCAGCAGCTCCCGTAGGGGAACAGATACGCAGTATTTT
abundance: -
j_gene: TRBJ2-3
v_gene: TRBV7-2
d_gene: -

CDR3aa: CASSLSSQPQHF
CDR3nt: TGTGCCAGCAGTTTATCGTCTCAGCCCCAGCATTTT
abundance: -
j_gene: TRBJ1-5
v_gene: TRBV28
d_gene: -

CDR3aa: CASSLDPGGTEAFF
CDR3nt: TGCGCCAGCAGCTTGGACCCAGGGGGCACTGAAGCTTTCTTT
abundance: -
j_gene: TRBJ1-1
v_gene: TRBV5-1
d_gene: TRBD1

CDR3aa: CASSFRSNEKLFF
CDR3nt: TGTGCCAGCAGTTTCCGGTCTAATGAAAAACTGTTTTTT
abundance: -
j_gene: TRBJ1-4
v_gene: TRBV12-3/TRBV12-4
d_gene: -

CDR3aa: CASSLELNYEQYF
CDR3nt: TGTGCCAGCAGCCTCGAACTCAACTACGAGCAGTACTTC
abundance: few
j_gene: TRBJ2-7
v_gene: TRBV4-2
d_gene: -

CDR3aa: CASSLGTVSAAFF
CDR3nt: TGTGCCAGCAGCTTGGGGACCGTCTCCGCGGCGTTCTTC
abundance: -
j_gene: TRBJ2-1
v_gene: TRBV5-4
d_gene: -

CDR3aa: CASSYPSRSYEQYF
CDR3nt: TGTGCCAGCAGTTACCCCTCCCGCTCCTACGAGCAGTACTTC
abundance: few
j_gene: TRBJ2-7
v_gene: TRBV6-2/TRBV6-3
d_gene: -

CDR3aa: CASRVTGGTTDTQYF
CDR3nt: TGTGCCAGCAGGGTGACAGGGGGGACCACAGATACGCAGTATTTT
abundance: -
j_gene: TRBJ2-3
v_gene: TRBV28
d_gene: TRBD1

CDR3aa: CASSERGSLGSETQYF
CDR3nt: TGTGCCAGCAGTGAAAGGGGGAGTCTTGGATCAGAGACCCAGTACTTC
abundance: -
j_gene: TRBJ2-5
v_gene: TRBV2
d_gene: -

CDR3aa: CASGFDRGGNSPLHF
CDR3nt: TGTGCCAGTGGATTCGACAGGGGGGGGAATTCACCCCTCCACTTT
abundance: -
j_gene: TRBJ1-6
v_gene: TRBV2
d_gene: TRBD1

CDR3aa: CASSTPTSTDEQFF
CDR3nt: TGTGCCAGCAGTACGCCGACTAGCACCGATGAGCAGTTCTTC
abundance: -
j_gene: TRBJ2-1
v_gene: TRBV6-2/TRBV6-3
d_gene: TRBD2

CDR3aa: CSVDRGPGQPQHF
CDR3nt: TGCAGCGTGGACAGGGGGCCCGGTCAGCCCCAGCATTTT
abundance: once
j_gene: TRBJ1-5
v_gene: TRBV29-1
d_gene: TRBD1

CDR3aa: CASSRQGGNQPQHF
CDR3nt: TGTGCCAGCAGCCGACAGGGCGGCAATCAGCCCCAGCATTTT
abundance: -
j_gene: TRBJ1-5
v_gene: TRBV5-4
d_gene: TRBD1

CDR3aa: CASSEAGGPQFF
CDR3nt: TGTGCCAGCAGTGAAGCAGGGGGACCCCAGTTCTTC
abundance: -
j_gene: TRBJ2-1
v_gene: TRBV6-1
d_gene: -

CDR3aa: CASSLQGAGMANQPQHF
CDR3nt: TGTGCCAGTAGTTTACAGGGGGCCGGAATGGCGAACCAGCCCCAGCATTTT
abundance: -
j_gene: TRBJ1-5
v_gene: TRBV19
d_gene: TRBD1

CDR3aa: CSVRTGLRAEAFF
CDR3nt: TGCAGCGTAAGGACAGGACTAAGGGCTGAAGCTTTCTTT
abundance: -
j_gene: TRBJ1-1
v_gene: TRBV29-1
d_gene: TRBD1

CDR3aa: CASSLDGLEEKLFF
CDR3nt: TGCGCCAGCAGCTTGGATGGGTTGGAGGAAAAACTGTTTTTT
abundance: -
j_gene: TRBJ1-4
v_gene: TRBV5-1
d_gene: -

CDR3aa: CASSLGEGGYEQYF
CDR3nt: TGTGCCAGCAGTTTGGGGGAGGGTGGCTACGAGCAGTACTTC
abundance: -
j_gene: TRBJ2-7
v_gene: TRBV27
d_gene: TRBD2

CDR3aa: CASSSRQGAGELFF
CDR3nt: TGTGCCAGCAGCTCCCGACAGGGTGCCGGGGAGCTGTTTTTT
abundance: -
j_gene: TRBJ2-2
v_gene: TRBV7-3
d_gene: TRBD1